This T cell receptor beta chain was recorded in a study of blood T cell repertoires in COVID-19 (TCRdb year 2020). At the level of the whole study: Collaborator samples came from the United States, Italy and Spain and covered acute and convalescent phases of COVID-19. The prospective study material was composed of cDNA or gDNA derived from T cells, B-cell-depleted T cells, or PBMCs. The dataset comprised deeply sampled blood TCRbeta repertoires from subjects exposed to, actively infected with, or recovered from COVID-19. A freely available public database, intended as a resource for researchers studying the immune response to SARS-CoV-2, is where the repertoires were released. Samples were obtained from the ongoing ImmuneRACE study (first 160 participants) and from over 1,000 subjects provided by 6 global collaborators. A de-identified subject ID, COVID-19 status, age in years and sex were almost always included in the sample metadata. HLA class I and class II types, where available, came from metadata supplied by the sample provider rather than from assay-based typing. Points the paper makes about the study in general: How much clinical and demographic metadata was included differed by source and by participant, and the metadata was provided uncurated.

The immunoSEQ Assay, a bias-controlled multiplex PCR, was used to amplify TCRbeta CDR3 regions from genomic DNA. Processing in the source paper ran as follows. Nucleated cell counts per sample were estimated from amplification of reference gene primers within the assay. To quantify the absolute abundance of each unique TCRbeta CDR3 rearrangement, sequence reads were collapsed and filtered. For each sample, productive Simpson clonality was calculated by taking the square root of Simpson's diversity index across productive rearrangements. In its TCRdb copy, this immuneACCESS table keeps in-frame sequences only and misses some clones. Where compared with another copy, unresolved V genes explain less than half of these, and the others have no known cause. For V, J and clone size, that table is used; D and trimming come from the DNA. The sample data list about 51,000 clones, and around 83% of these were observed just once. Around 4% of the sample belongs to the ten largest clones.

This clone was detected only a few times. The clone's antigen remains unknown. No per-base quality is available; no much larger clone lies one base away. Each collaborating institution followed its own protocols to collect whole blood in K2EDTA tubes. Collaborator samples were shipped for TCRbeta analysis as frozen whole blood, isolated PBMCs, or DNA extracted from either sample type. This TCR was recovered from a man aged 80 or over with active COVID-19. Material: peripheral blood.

The DNA sequence is as follows: TGTGCCAGCAGTACCCCTTTTGGAGACACTGAAGCTTTCTTT. This yields the protein CASSTPFGDTEAFF. Here the chain combines TRBV6-5 and TRBJ1-1; the D gene cannot be resolved reliably. V and J lose 5 bases and 3 bases, and a span of 13 bases separates them. Looking up the germline V gene yields CDR1 MNHEY and CDR2 SVGAGI. Its CDR3 holds 14 amino acids, cysteine through phenylalanine. Only CDR3 DNA remains: 42 bases, in frame from the first base.